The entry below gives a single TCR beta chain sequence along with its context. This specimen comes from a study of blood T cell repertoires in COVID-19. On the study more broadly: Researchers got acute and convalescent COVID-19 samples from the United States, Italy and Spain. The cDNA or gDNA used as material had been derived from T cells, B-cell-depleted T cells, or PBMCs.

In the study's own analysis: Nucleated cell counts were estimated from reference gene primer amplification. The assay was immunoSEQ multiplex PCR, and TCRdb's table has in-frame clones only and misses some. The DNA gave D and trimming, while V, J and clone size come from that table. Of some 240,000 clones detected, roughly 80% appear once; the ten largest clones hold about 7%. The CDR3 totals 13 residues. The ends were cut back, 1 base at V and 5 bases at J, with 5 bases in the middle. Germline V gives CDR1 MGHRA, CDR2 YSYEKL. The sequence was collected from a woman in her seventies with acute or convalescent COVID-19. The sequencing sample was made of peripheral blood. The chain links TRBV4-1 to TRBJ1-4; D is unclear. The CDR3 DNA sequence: TGCGCCAGCAGCCAAGGGAGGAATGAAAAACTGTTTTTT. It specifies CASSQGRNEKLFF.